One and the same sample provided the 5 T cell receptor beta chains below, sequenced in a study of cytomegalovirus exposure and HLA in healthy donors (dated by TCRdb to 2015 to 2018). The receptor library was made with the immunoSEQ multiplex PCR assay. Held by TCRdb, this immuneACCESS table contains in-frame sequences only and omits some clones. Under half of the omission traces to an unresolved V gene where checked; the cause of the rest is unknown. Within this sample are some 74,000 clones, with more than 85% of them counted one time only. The ten largest clones add up to approximately 3.8% of the sample. The sequenced sample was PBMCs. These receptors were collected from a woman between 25 and 40 years old in good health and CMV-seronegative.

V is TRBV6-6 and J is TRBJ2-5; 7 nucleotides line up with TRBD1. Germline V gene sequence: CDR1 MNHNY, CDR2 SVGAGI (reference sequence). V lost 6 bases and J lost 5; bases outside the gene matches: 12. This CDR3 is built from 15 residues. This CDR3 reads CASSSPFQGEETQYF. DNA for the CDR3: TGTGCCAGCAGCTCTCCCTTCCAGGGGGAGGAGACCCAGTACTTC.

The chain is built from TRBV6-5 and TRBJ1-2; possible D gene TRBD1, 5 bases. V gave up 5 bases and J gave up 3 bases, with 16 bases separating them. Per the germline V gene, CDR1 is MNHEY and CDR2 is SVGAGI. The length of the CDR3 is 15 residues. In DNA, the CDR3 is TGTGCCAGCAGTAGGGCGGGGCCCTGGCACTATGGCTACACCTTC. It yields the protein CASSRAGPWHYGYTF.

The genes are TRBV10-3 and TRBJ2-5; possibly TRBD2 for D (7 bases). Germline V gene sequence: CDR1 ENHRY, CDR2 SYGVKD. The CDR3 length is 15 residues. V lost 7 bases to trimming and J lost 2 bases, with 17 bases between them. The CDR3 nucleotides are TGTGCCATCAAGGGGGAGACTAGCCGACAAGAGACCCAGTACTTC. Translation: CAIKGETSRQETQYF.

This chain links TRBV27 with TRBJ2-3; TRBD2 aligns across 11 bases. The germline V gene has CDR1 MNHEY and CDR2 SMNVEV (reference sequence). V was pared by 5 bases and J by 2 bases, with 12 bases of the junction left unmatched. CDR3 length equals 18 residues. CDR3 nucleotides: TGTGCCAGCAGTCCTCCCCCGGGACTAGCGGTACCCACAGATACGCAGTATTTT. Its translation: CASSPPPGLAVPTDTQYF.

This chain links TRBV4-1 with TRBJ2-3; 15 bases fit TRBD2. Germline assignment: CDR1 MGHRA and CDR2 YSYEKL. After removal of 1 base from V and 3 bases from J, the junction contained 2 bases not matched to a gene. The CDR3 sequence is 17 residues long. CDR3 residues: CASSQAGLAGGTDTQYF. The CDR3 DNA follows: TGCGCCAGCAGCCAAGCCGGACTAGCGGGAGGGACAGATACGCAGTATTTT.